These 11 T cell receptor beta chains share one sample of origin, sequenced in a study of post-analysis software for immune sequencing data. For these TCRs, the target antigens are not known. Unique molecular identifiers were present in the TCR beta cDNA libraries. TCRdb fed the PCR reads into MiXCR, producing one record per CDR3 protein. The sample includes 700,000 to 800,000 distinct CDR3 sequences, 25% to 30% of them seen just once. Findings and caveats of the study: Several TRBV segments (TRBV5-6, TRBV5-1 and TRBV20-1 among them) occurred more frequently in patients than in controls.

The source material was blood. Receptors were obtained from a girl between 10 and 17 years old with multiple sclerosis.

The chain joins TRBV29-1 to TRBJ1-4, with TRBD1 matching 7 bases. CDR3 size: 14 residues. Germline V gives CDR1 SQVTM, CDR2 ANQGSEA. V shed 6 bases, J shed 4 bases, and the junction held 8 bases outside the gene matches. The CDR3 DNA reads as TGCAGCGTGCCAGGGGACAGCCGTAATGAAAAACTGTTTTTT. Translation: CSVPGDSRNEKLFF.

This clonotype was counted a few times. The CDR3 region is CASSQNPGQGGSEAFF. The CDR3 DNA follows: TGTGCCAGCAGCCAAAATCCAGGACAGGGAGGGAGTGAAGCTTTCTTT. The chain links TRBV3-1 to TRBJ1-1, with TRBD1 matching over 8 bases. The CDR3 contains 16 residues. Trimming took 2 bases from V and 7 from J; bases not matched to a gene: 12. Germline lookup yields CDR1 LGHDT and CDR2 YNNKEL (reference sequence).

This clonotype was detected only a few times. The chain joins TRBV7-9 to TRBJ2-7; D is ambiguous. This CDR3 is built from 11 residues. The germline V gene encodes CDR1 SEHNR and CDR2 FQNEAQ (reference sequence). V shed 4 bases and J shed 7 bases, with 8 bases lying between them. The CDR3 sequence is CASSSAWEQYF. CDR3 nucleotides: TGTGCCAGCAGCTCCGCCTGGGAGCAGTACTTC.

This clonotype came up a few times. A junction boundary mismatches the germline segment, possibly from a read error. The rearrangement links TRBV5-1 to TRBJ2-1, with D unresolved. The CDR3 has 12 amino acids. From germline, CDR1 is SGHRS and CDR2 YFSETQ. CDR3 DNA: TGCACCAGCAGCTTGGCCTACAATGAGCAGTTCTTC. This translates into CTSSLAYNEQFF.

The rearrangement joins TRBV20-1 to TRBJ2-1; 9 bases agree with TRBD1. There are 15 residues in the CDR3. V was clipped by 6 bases and J by 3 bases; unmatched bases: 9. CDR1 DFQATT and CDR2 SNEGSKA come from the germline V gene (reference sequence). CDR3 in DNA: TGCAGTGCCGACCCCGGGACAGGGAACTACAATGAGCAGTTCTTC. This translates into CSADPGTGNYNEQFF.

The CDR3 loop reads CASSLAVASADTQYF. CDR3 nucleotides: TGTGCCAGCAGCTTGGCGGTAGCGTCGGCAGATACGCAGTATTTT. V gene TRBV5-6 combines with J gene TRBJ2-3; the D gene is possibly TRBD2 (5 bases). Deletions cut 0 bases from V and 4 bases from J, with 12 bases between. The germline V gene encodes CDR1 SGHDT and CDR2 YYEEEE. The CDR3 sequence is 15 residues long.

This chain links TRBV20-1 with TRBJ1-5; weak D call: TRBD1 (5 bases). Germline V gene data show CDR1 as DFQATT and CDR2 as SNEGSKA (reference sequence). Trimming took 3 bases from V and 9 from J, leaving 15 bases between them. The CDR3 is 13 amino acids. The CDR3 DNA reads as TGCAGTGCTAGGGCACCAGGGACCCCGCCCCAGCATTTT. As protein: CSARAPGTPPQHF.

The chain couples TRBV10-3 to TRBJ2-1; 10 nucleotides agree with TRBD1. The CDR3 runs 17 residues. Trimming at V came to 0 bases and at J to 6 bases, leaving 8 bases not matched to a gene. CDR1 and CDR2 from the germline V gene are ENHRY and SYGVKD. The CDR3 DNA reads as TGTGCCATCAGTGAGTCGCTCGGGACAGGGGTACCCAATGAGCAGTTCTTC. It specifies CAISESLGTGVPNEQFF.

This chain joins TRBV29-1 and TRBJ1-1, with D hard to call. This CDR3 has 14 amino acids. The ends were cut back, 0 bases at V and 2 bases at J, with 10 bases in the middle. In germline, CDR1 is SQVTM, CDR2 ANQGSEA. The CDR3 region has the DNA TGCAGCGTTGAAGATCGCGTTCGTAACACTGAAGCTTTCTTT. Protein product: CSVEDRVRNTEAFF.

Only a few counts were recorded for this clonotype. The junction departs from the called germline gene at one end, perhaps through a read error. This chain uses TRBV6-5 with TRBJ2-1; the match to TRBD1 covers 9 bases. The CDR3 runs 15 residues. Germline lookup yields CDR1 MNHEY and CDR2 SVGAGI. This CDR3 reads CPSSFTGTGSNEQFF. CDR3 sequence (DNA): TGTCCCAGCAGTTTCACCGGGACAGGGTCCAATGAGCAGTTCTTC.

In this sample, this clonotype turned up many times. This chain uses TRBV11-2 with TRBJ2-1, with unresolved D. The germline gives CDR1 SGHAT, CDR2 FQNNGV. The length of the CDR3 is 14 residues. Trimming cost V 1 base and J 4 bases, with 8 bases left between them. CDR3 protein: CASSLGATYNEQFF. DNA for the CDR3: TGTGCCAGCAGCTTAGGGGCCACGTACAATGAGCAGTTCTTC.